This T cell receptor beta chain was captured in a study of CD8 T cells in Susac syndrome. The authors reverse transcribed roughly 0.5 to 1 ug RNA with random hexamers. The immunoSEQ assay covered 54 Vbeta and 13 Jbeta segments for CDR3. TCRdb passed the immunoSEQ multiplex PCR reads through MiXCR, listing each CDR3 protein once. The sample holds 75,000 to 95,000 distinct CDR3 sequences, roughly 90% seen once. A remark on this clonotype: The antigen is not known. One junction end disagrees with the germline gene, perhaps due to a read error.

TCR beta sequences were obtained from blood CD8+ and CD4+ T cells. TEMRA cells were FACS-enriched, while CD8+ and CD4+ T cells were negatively isolated. Germline V gene data show CDR1 as SNHLY and CDR2 as FYNNEI. The CDR3 extends over 15 amino acids. Study observations and caveats: As acknowledged by the study, its TCR sequencing and HLA analysis included a relatively small number of individuals.

The specimen sequenced was CD8+ T cells from PBMCs. The chain couples TRBV2 to TRBJ2-7, with TRBD1 matching 10 bases. The receptor comes from a human donor with multiple sclerosis. CDR3 in amino acids: CASREDRGLYYEQYF. The CDR3 DNA reads TGTGCCAGCAGGGAAGACAGGGGGCTGTACTACGAGCAGTACTTC.